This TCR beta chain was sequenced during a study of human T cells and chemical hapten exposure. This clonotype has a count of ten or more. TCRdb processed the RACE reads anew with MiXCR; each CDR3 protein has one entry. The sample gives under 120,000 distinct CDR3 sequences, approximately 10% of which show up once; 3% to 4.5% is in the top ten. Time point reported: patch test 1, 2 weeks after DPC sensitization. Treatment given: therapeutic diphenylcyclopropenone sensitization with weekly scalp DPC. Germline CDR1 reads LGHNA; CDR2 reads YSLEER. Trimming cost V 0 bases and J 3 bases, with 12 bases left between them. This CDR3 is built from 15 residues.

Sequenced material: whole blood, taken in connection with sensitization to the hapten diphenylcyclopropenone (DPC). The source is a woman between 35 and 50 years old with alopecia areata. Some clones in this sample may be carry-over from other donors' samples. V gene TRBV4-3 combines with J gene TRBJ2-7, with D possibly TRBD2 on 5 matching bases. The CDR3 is CASSQDRLPIYEQYF. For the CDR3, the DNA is TGCGCCAGCAGCCAAGATCGACTACCTATCTACGAGCAGTACTTC.